These T cell receptor beta chains were read from a single sample in a study of CD8+ T cells in alopecia areata. Assay used: immunoSEQ multiplex PCR; TCRdb lists only in-frame clones, some missing. Of 110,000 or so clones in the sample, 56% were seen once. Sequencing used CD4+ T cells sorted from blood, obtained at week 24, from a patient treated with tofacitinib. These receptor sequences come from a human donor with alopecia areata. Each CDR3 is given with its conserved first and last residue. The D gene is left open where the match is weak. Only part of the rows carry a size: once, few, many, or a class if the clone is expanded.

clone_size j_call d_call v_call cdr3_aa cdr3_nt
. TRBJ1-6 . TRBV2 CASSVGLTRNGSPLHF TGTGCCAGCAGTGTCGGGCTGACCCGGAATGGTTCACCCCTCCACTTT
. TRBJ2-7 . TRBV30 CAWSPGYEQYF TGTGCCTGGAGCCCCGGGTACGAGCAGTACTTC
. TRBJ1-1 TRBD1 TRBV27 CASSSLQGRAFF TGTGCCAGCAGTTCCCTACAGGGGAGAGCTTTCTTT
. TRBJ2-1 TRBD2 TRBV2 CASLRERGPNEQFF TGTGCCAGCCTGAGGGAGCGGGGGCCAAATGAGCAGTTCTTC
few TRBJ2-3 . TRBV7-9 CASSEISGALTDTQYF TGTGCCAGCAGCGAAATCTCGGGGGCCCTCACAGATACGCAGTATTTT
. TRBJ2-3 TRBD2 TRBV7-2 CASSLVGSGGPRGTQYF TGTGCCAGCAGCTTAGTAGGCAGCGGGGGGCCAAGGGGTACGCAGTATTTT
once TRBJ2-3 . TRBV9 CASSVATDHTDTQYF TGTGCCAGCAGCGTAGCTACAGACCACACAGATACGCAGTATTTT
. TRBJ1-5 TRBD1 TRBV30 CAWSNPTGVGKPQHF TGTGCCTGGAGTAACCCGACAGGGGTCGGGAAGCCCCAGCATTTT
once TRBJ1-2 . TRBV25-1 CASRGQGTGYTF TGTGCCAGCAGGGGGCAGGGAACCGGCTACACCTTC
. TRBJ2-4 TRBD1 TRBV28 CATTGQLKNIQYF TGTGCCACCACGGGACAGCTTAAAAACATTCAGTACTTC
. TRBJ2-2 . TRBV6-5 CASSYSILLTGELFF TGTGCCAGCAGTTACTCGATACTCCTCACCGGGGAGCTGTTTTTT
. TRBJ2-5 TRBD1 TRBV27 CASSLTGSSETQYF TGTGCCAGCAGTTTGACAGGGAGTTCGGAGACCCAGTACTTC
few TRBJ2-7 TRBD2 TRBV28 CASTWSGGYEQYF TGTGCCAGCACCTGGAGCGGGGGCTACGAGCAGTACTTC
few TRBJ2-1 . TRBV19 CASKAVSYNEQFF TGTGCCAGTAAGGCGGTCTCCTACAATGAGCAGTTCTTC
few TRBJ2-7 . TRBV2 CASSGGSGGYEQYF TGTGCCAGCAGTGGGGGTAGCGGCGGCTACGAGCAGTACTTC
. TRBJ1-4 . TRBV10-3 CAISAAGEKLFF TGTGCCATCAGCGCCGCCGGTGAAAAACTGTTTTTT
. TRBJ1-2 . TRBV27 CASSRSGASGYTF TGTGCCAGCAGCCGGAGCGGGGCGAGCGGCTACACCTTC